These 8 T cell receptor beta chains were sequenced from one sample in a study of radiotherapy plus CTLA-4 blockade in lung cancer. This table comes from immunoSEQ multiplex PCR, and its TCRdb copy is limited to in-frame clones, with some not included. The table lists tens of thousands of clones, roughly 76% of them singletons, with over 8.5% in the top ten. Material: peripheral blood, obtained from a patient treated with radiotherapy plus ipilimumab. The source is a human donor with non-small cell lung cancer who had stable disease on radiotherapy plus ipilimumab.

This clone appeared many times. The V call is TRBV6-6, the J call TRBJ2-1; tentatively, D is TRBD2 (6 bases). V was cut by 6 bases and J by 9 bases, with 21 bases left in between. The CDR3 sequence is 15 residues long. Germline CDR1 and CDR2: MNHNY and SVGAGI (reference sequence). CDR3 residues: CASSPPGTNGGEQFF. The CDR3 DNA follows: TGTGCCAGCAGCCCCCCGGGGACCAACGGGGGTGAGCAGTTCTTC.

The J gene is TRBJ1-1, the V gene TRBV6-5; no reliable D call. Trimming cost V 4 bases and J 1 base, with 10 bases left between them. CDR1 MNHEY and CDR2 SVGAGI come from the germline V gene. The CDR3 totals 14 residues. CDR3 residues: CASSSQTGNTEAFF. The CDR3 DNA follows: TGTGCCAGCAGTTCCCAGACGGGGAACACTGAAGCTTTCTTT.

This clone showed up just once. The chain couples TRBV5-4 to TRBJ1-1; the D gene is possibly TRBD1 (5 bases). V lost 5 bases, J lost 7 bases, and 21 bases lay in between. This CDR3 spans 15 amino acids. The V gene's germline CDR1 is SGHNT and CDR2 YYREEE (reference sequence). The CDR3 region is CASRPTYRNRDEAFF. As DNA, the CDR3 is TGTGCCAGCAGACCAACCTACAGGAACCGGGATGAAGCTTTCTTT.

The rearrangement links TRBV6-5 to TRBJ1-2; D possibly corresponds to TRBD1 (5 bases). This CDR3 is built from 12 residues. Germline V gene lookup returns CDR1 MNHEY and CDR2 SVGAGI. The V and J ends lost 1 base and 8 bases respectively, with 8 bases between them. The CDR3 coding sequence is TGTGCCAGCAGTTACTATGGGGGAGGCTACACCTTC. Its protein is CASSYYGGGYTF.

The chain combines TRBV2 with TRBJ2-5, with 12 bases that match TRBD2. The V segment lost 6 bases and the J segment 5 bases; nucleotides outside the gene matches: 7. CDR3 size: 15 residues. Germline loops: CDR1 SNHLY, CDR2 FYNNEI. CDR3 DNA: TGTGCCAGCAGCCGCCTAGCGGGGGGGCGGGAGACCCAGTACTTC. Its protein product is CASSRLAGGRETQYF.

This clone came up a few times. The CDR3: CASSFLTYGYTF. CDR3 coding DNA: TGTGCCAGCAGCTTCTTAACGTATGGCTACACCTTC. J is TRBJ1-2 and V is TRBV5-4; no definite D call. Germline lookup yields CDR1 SGHNT and CDR2 YYREEE (reference sequence). V lost 2 bases, J lost 5 bases, and 7 bases lay in between. CDR3 length: 12 amino acids.

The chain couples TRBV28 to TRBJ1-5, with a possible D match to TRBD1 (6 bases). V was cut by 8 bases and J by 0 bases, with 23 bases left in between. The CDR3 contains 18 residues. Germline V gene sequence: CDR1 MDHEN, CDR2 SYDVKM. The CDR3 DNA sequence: TGTGCCAGCGCCTACCGGGACAACGGGCAAGCTAGCAATCAGCCCCAGCATTTT. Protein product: CASAYRDNGQASNQPQHF.

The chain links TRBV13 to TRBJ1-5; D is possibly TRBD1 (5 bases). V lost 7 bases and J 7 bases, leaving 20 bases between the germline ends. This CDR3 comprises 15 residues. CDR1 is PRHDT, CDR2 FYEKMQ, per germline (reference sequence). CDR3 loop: CASTSGRGSGQPQHF. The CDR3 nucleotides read TGTGCCAGCACCTCGGGGAGGGGATCAGGACAGCCCCAGCATTTT. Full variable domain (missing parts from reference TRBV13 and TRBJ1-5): AAGVIQSPRHLIKEKRETATLKCYPIPRHDTVYWYQQGPGQDPQFLISFYEKMQSDKGSIPDRFSAQQFSDYHSELNMSSLELGDSALYFCASTSGRGSGQPQHFGDGTRLSIL.